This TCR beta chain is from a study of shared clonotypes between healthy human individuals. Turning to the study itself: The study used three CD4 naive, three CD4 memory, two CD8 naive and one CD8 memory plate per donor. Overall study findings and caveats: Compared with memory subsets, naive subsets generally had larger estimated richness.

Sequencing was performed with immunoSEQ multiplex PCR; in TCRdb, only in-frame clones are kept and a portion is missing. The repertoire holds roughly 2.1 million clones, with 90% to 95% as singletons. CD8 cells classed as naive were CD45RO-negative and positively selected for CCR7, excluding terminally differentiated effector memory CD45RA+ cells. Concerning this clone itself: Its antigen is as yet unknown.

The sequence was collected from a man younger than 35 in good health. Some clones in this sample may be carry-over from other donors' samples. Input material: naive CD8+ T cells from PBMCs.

The CDR3 DNA reads as TGTGCCAGCAGTTTAAGAGGGGACTGGGGGGCCTATGGCTACACCTTC. It specifies CASSLRGDWGAYGYTF. This chain uses TRBV27 with TRBJ1-2; a possible D gene is TRBD1 (6 bases). V was trimmed by 2 bases and J by 4 bases, leaving 17 bases between them. Germline CDR1 is MNHEY and CDR2 is SMNVEV (reference sequence). The CDR3 has 16 residues.